The T cell receptor beta chain under discussion was sequenced for a study of vaccination effects on CD4 cells after COVID-19. The study, taken as a whole, reports: After vaccination of healthy people, only 1 of 255 vaccine-induced clones cross-reacted with common cold coronaviruses. Marked clonal contraction was seen late after vaccination (in both infection- and vaccine-induced clones). The authors studied few convalescent patients and collected no early post-infection timepoints.

Isolation of CD4+ T cells took place after 10 to 11 days of culture. The data were produced by immunoSEQ multiplex PCR, yet TCRdb's version contains in-frame clones alone and is incomplete. The data contain 25,000 to 30,000 clones, 65% of them seen just once; the ten biggest clones take up 9.9%. This clone occurred once. Its antigen is still unknown. The germline V gene encodes CDR1 LNHNV and CDR2 YYDKDF (reference sequence). This CDR3 is 19 amino acids long. V lost 5 bases to trimming and J lost 4 bases; unmatched junction nucleotides: 15. This TCR was recovered from a human donor who received a COVID-19 vaccine. Sequenced here: CD4+ T cells from PBMCs cultured without peptide, sampled before COVID-19 vaccination. The rearrangement links TRBV15 to TRBJ2-2; TRBD2 matches 11 bases. CDR3 coding DNA: TGTGCCACCAGCGGGGGGACTAGCGGATACTTACTCCGCACCGGGGAGCTGTTTTTT. Residues: CATSGGTSGYLLRTGELFF. Variable domain in full (rest from reference TRBV15 and TRBJ2-2): DAMVIQNPRYQVTQFGKPVTLSCSQTLNHNVMYWYQQKSSQAPKLLFHYYDKDFNNEADTPDNFQSRRPNTSFCFLDIRSPGLGDTAMYLCATSGGTSGYLLRTGELFFGEGSRLTVL.